The rows below give T cell receptor beta chains drawn from one sample of a study of Graves' ophthalmopathy and Graves' hyperthyroidism. TCRdb reprocessed the multiplex PCR reads via MiXCR and lists one record per CDR3 protein. The table records around 1.1 million distinct CDR3 sequences, 36% of them present only once. The source material was peripheral blood or thyroid tissue (not recorded which). These receptors all come from an adult man with Graves' hyperthyroidism. Both conserved end residues are part of each CDR3. Each record gives: D gene, J gene, V gene, clone size, CDR3 protein, CDR3 DNA. The D gene is left open where the match is weak. Clone sizes are given selectively: once, few, many, or a class where the clone is expanded.

TRBD1,TRBJ1-6,TRBV20-1,many,CSARGGQLSLIAPLHF,TGCAGTGCTAGAGGGGGACAGCTGTCGTTAATAGCTCCCCTCCACTTT
TRBD1,TRBJ2-7,TRBV6-5,-,CASSRRTGVHPYEQYF,TGTGCCAGCAGTAGGCGTACAGGGGTTCATCCCTACGAGCAGTACTTC
-,TRBJ2-6,TRBV19,-,CASSMQGSGANVLTF,TGTGCCAGTAGTATGCAGGGCTCTGGGGCCAACGTCCTGACTTTC
TRBD2,TRBJ2-5,TRBV20-1,-,CSARALTSGGAQETQYF,TGCAGTGCTAGAGCGCTGACTAGCGGGGGGGCGCAAGAGACCCAGTACTTC
-,TRBJ2-7,TRBV7-8,-,CASSSRRGRTAYEQYF,TGTGCCAGCAGCTCCCGACGGGGACGCACTGCCTACGAGCAGTACTTC
-,TRBJ1-2,TRBV2,many,CASRSSGVAYGYTF,TGTGCCAGCAGATCCTCAGGGGTGGCCTATGGCTACACCTTC
TRBD1,TRBJ2-5,TRBV14,many,CASSHLRDRAQETQYF,TGTGCCAGCAGCCACCTCCGGGACAGGGCGCAAGAGACCCAGTACTTC
TRBD2,TRBJ2-7,TRBV11-2,-,CASSYRLAQGEQYF,TGTGCCAGCAGCTATCGACTAGCGCAAGGCGAGCAGTACTTC
-,TRBJ1-1,TRBV28,few,CASSLPGSWTEAFF,TGTGCCAGCAGTTTGCCCGGGTCGTGGACTGAAGCTTTCTTT
-,TRBJ2-7,TRBV29-1,-,CSVETSGTGTYEQYF,TGCAGCGTTGAGACAAGCGGGACAGGCACCTACGAGCAGTACTTC
TRBD1,TRBJ2-5,TRBV20-1,-,CSARLTRGLETQYF,TGCAGTGCTAGATTAACGAGGGGGCTGGAGACCCAGTACTTC
-,TRBJ1-5,TRBV7-2,-,CASSFGLAGEGYEHF,TGTGCCAGCAGCTTCGGACTAGCGGGAGAAGGCTACGAGCATTTT
TRBD1,TRBJ2-5,TRBV7-9,-,CASSRDRNQPQYF,TGTGCCAGCAGCCGGGACAGGAATCAGCCCCAGTACTTC
-,TRBJ2-2,TRBV9,-,CASSVHGRELFF,TGTGCCAGCAGCGTCCATGGCCGGGAGCTGTTTTTT
TRBD1,TRBJ1-5,TRBV19,many,CASWDRAHNQPQHF,TGTGCCAGTTGGGACAGGGCCCACAATCAGCCCCAGCATTTT
TRBD1,TRBJ2-7,TRBV14,many,CASSALGQGTASYEQYF,TGTGCCAGCAGCGCTTTAGGACAGGGTACCGCCTCCTACGAGCAGTACTTC
-,TRBJ2-7,TRBV29-1,many,CSVEEPGSYEQYF,TGCAGCGTTGAGGAGCCCGGCTCCTACGAGCAGTACTTC
TRBD1,TRBJ1-2,TRBV20-1,-,CSAFGQDNYGYTF,TGCAGTGCCTTCGGACAGGATAACTATGGCTACACCTTC
-,TRBJ2-3,TRBV5-6,-,CASSLSGGMRTDTQYF,TGTGCCAGCAGCTTGAGTGGCGGGATGCGCACAGATACGCAGTATTTT
-,TRBJ1-1,TRBV7-9,many,CASSPPQGRNSEAFF,TGTGCCAGCAGCCCTCCGCAGGGCCGGAACAGTGAAGCTTTCTTT
TRBD1,TRBJ1-4,TRBV7-9,-,CASSPFGTATNEKLFF,TGTGCCAGCAGCCCCTTCGGGACAGCAACTAATGAAAAACTGTTTTTT
-,TRBJ2-2,TRBV10-3,-,CAISNPGELFF,TGTGCCATCAGCAACCCCGGGGAGCTGTTTTTT
TRBD2,TRBJ2-7,TRBV19,-,CASSTSAGGIYEQYF,TGTGCCAGTAGTACCTCTGCGGGGGGGATCTACGAGCAGTACTTC
TRBD2,TRBJ2-5,TRBV5-6,-,CASSLSGLAMETQYF,TGTGCCAGCAGCTTGTCGGGACTAGCGATGGAGACCCAGTACTTC
-,TRBJ1-2,TRBV19,once,CASADSLLNYGYTF,TGTGCCAGTGCGGACAGTCTTTTAAACTATGGCTACACCTTC
-,TRBJ1-3,TRBV7-9,-,CASSLVVRRGTIYF,TGTGCCAGCAGCTTAGTAGTGCGGCGGGGCACCATATATTTT
-,TRBJ2-5,TRBV29-1,many,CSGTSGQETQYF,TGCAGCGGTACTAGTGGGCAAGAGACCCAGTACTTC
-,TRBJ2-3,TRBV19,-,CASSRRQPPDTQYF,TGTGCCAGTAGTAGGAGGCAACCCCCGGATACGCAGTATTTT
-,TRBJ2-5,TRBV11-2,many,CASSLAPAVETQYF,TGTGCCAGCAGCCTAGCCCCGGCGGTGGAGACCCAGTACTTC
TRBD1,TRBJ2-6,TRBV2,many,CASSDWTGGPGANVLTF,TGTGCCAGCAGCGACTGGACAGGGGGCCCTGGGGCCAACGTCCTGACTTTC
-,TRBJ2-5,TRBV29-1,many,CSVEFAQETQYF,TGCAGCGTTGAATTTGCCCAAGAGACCCAGTACTTC
TRBD1,TRBJ2-5,TRBV7-8,many,CASSLTRGRGETQYF,TGTGCCAGCAGCTTAACCAGGGGGCGTGGGGAGACCCAGTACTTC
-,TRBJ1-2,TRBV29-1,many,CSVPDRPYGYTF,TGCAGCGTTCCCGACCGACCCTATGGCTACACCTTC
-,TRBJ1-6,TRBV7-9,many,CASSTRTGLPLHF,TGTGCCAGCAGCACAAGGACCGGTTTACCCCTCCACTTT
TRBD1,TRBJ1-2,TRBV5-1,-,CASSFRDSSYGYTF,TGCGCCAGCAGCTTCCGGGACAGTTCCTATGGCTACACCTTC
-,TRBJ2-5,TRBV7-9,many,CASSTTGRGETQYF,TGTGCCAGCAGCACGACAGGGAGGGGGGAGACCCAGTACTTC
TRBD1,TRBJ1-1,TRBV7-2,-,CASSLPTGVGTEAFF,TGTGCCAGCAGCTTACCCACAGGGGTGGGCACTGAAGCTTTCTTT
-,TRBJ1-3,TRBV29-1,-,CSVENSAGNTIYF,TGCAGCGTTGAAAACTCGGCTGGAAACACCATATATTTT
TRBD1,TRBJ1-4,TRBV18,few,CASFGTGDEKLFF,TGTGCCAGCTTCGGGACAGGGGATGAAAAACTGTTTTTT
-,TRBJ2-7,TRBV29-1,once,CSVKEAPTLQYF,TGCAGCGTTAAAGAGGCCCCCACTTTGCAGTACTTC
TRBD1,TRBJ1-6,TRBV6-5,-,CASSPSSSGGLGSPLHF,TGTGCCAGCAGCCCTTCCTCTTCAGGGGGCTTGGGTTCACCCCTCCACTTT
-,TRBJ2-7,TRBV11-1,-,CASSRTDSLVQYF,TGTGCCAGCAGCCGAACCGACTCCCTCGTCCAGTACTTC
-,TRBJ1-5,TRBV30,few,CAWTVGGGPQHF,TGTGCCTGGACCGTCGGGGGCGGGCCCCAGCATTTT
TRBD1,TRBJ1-6,TRBV15,-,CATSAQGDSSSYNSPLHF,TGTGCCACCAGCGCACAGGGGGACTCGAGCTCCTATAATTCACCCCTCCACTTT
TRBD1,TRBJ1-2,TRBV29-1,many,CSAQPTGNYGYTF,TGCAGCGCCCAACCGACAGGGAACTATGGCTACACCTTC
-,TRBJ2-5,TRBV4-3,few,CASSQGNGQETQYF,TGCGCCAGCAGCCAAGGCAACGGGCAAGAGACCCAGTACTTC
-,TRBJ1-1,TRBV14,many,CASSRGTWEEAFF,TGTGCCAGCAGCCGAGGGACCTGGGAAGAAGCTTTCTTT
-,TRBJ1-1,TRBV15,-,CATSSQDYRDTEAFF,TGTGCCACCAGCAGCCAAGATTACAGGGACACTGAAGCTTTCTTT
-,TRBJ1-3,TRBV9,few,CASSAWGSSGNTIYF,TGTGCCAGCAGCGCGTGGGGTTCCTCTGGAAACACCATATATTTT
TRBD1,TRBJ1-3,TRBV20-1,many,CSAGKDRVIGNTIYF,TGCAGTGCTGGCAAGGACAGGGTAATTGGAAACACCATATATTTT
-,TRBJ2-7,TRBV19,many,CARARDHEQYF,TGTGCCAGAGCGAGGGATCACGAGCAGTACTTC
-,TRBJ2-5,TRBV7-9,many,CASTTRGLAQETQYF,TGTGCCAGCACCACTAGAGGGCTAGCTCAAGAGACCCAGTACTTC
TRBD1,TRBJ1-2,TRBV9,once,CASSVGSTGGGRDYGYTF,TGTGCCAGCAGCGTAGGATCGACAGGGGGAGGGCGGGACTATGGCTACACCTTC
-,TRBJ2-7,TRBV19,few,CASSPRVLPEQEEQYF,TGTGCCAGTAGTCCCCGTGTCCTTCCGGAGCAAGAAGAGCAGTACTTC
-,TRBJ1-1,TRBV28,-,CASSLRGGPEAFF,TGTGCCAGCAGTTTGAGGGGAGGTCCTGAAGCTTTCTTT
-,TRBJ1-2,TRBV7-8,many,CASSLSNTWSSGYTF,TGTGCCAGCAGCTTAAGTAACACCTGGAGCTCTGGCTACACCTTC
TRBD1,TRBJ2-7,TRBV5-1,many,CASSLVGQGGSYEQYF,TGTGCCAGCAGCTTAGTGGGACAGGGAGGCTCCTACGAGCAGTACTTC
-,TRBJ2-5,TRBV19,-,CASSESQGLGQETQYF,TGTGCCAGTAGTGAATCCCAGGGTTTGGGCCAAGAGACCCAGTACTTC
-,TRBJ1-2,TRBV4-1,-,CASSPTAPGAGSYTF,TGCGCCAGCAGCCCTACAGCCCCCGGAGCGGGGAGCTACACCTTC